The source of this T cell receptor (beta chain) is a study of blood T cell repertoires in COVID-19. Per germline, CDR1 SGDLS and CDR2 YYNGEE. The V gene lost 4 bases and the J gene lost 1 base, with 14 bases spanning the gap. CDR3 size: 16 residues. This table comes from immunoSEQ multiplex PCR, and its TCRdb copy is limited to in-frame clones, with some not included. Of a few hundred thousand clones detected, 90% appear once; the ten largest clones hold around 0.97%. The J gene is TRBJ1-4, the V gene TRBV9; TRBD1 is a possible D gene (5 bases). This sequence originates from a middle-aged woman with COVID-19, enrolled during active disease. The sequenced sample consisted of peripheral blood. Here the CDR3 reads CASSKRGGVTNEKLFF. Written as DNA, the CDR3 is TGTGCCAGCAGCAAGAGGGGCGGGGTAACTAATGAAAAACTGTTTTTT.